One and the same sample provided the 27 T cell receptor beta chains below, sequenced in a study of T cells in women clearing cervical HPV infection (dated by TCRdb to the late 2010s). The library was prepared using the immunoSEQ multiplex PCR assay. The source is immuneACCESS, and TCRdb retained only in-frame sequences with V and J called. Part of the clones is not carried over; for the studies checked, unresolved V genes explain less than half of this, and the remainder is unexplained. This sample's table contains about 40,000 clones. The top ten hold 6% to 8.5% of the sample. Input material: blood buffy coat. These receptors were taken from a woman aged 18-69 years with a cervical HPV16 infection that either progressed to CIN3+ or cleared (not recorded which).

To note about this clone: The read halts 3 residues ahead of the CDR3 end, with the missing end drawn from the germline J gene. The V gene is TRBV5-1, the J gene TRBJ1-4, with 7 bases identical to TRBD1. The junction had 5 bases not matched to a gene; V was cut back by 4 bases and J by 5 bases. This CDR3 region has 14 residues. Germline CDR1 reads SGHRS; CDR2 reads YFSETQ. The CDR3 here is CASSPGQKNEKLFF. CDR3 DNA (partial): TGCGCCAGCAGCCCGGGACAGAAAAATGAAAAA.

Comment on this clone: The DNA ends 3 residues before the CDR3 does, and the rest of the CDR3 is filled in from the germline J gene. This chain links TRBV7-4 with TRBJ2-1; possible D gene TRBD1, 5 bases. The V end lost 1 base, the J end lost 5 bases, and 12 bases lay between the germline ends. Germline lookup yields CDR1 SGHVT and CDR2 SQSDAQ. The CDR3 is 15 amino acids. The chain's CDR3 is CASSLGLGRDNEQFF. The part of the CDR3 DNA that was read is TGTGCCAGCAGCTTAGGCCTAGGCAGGGACAATGAG.

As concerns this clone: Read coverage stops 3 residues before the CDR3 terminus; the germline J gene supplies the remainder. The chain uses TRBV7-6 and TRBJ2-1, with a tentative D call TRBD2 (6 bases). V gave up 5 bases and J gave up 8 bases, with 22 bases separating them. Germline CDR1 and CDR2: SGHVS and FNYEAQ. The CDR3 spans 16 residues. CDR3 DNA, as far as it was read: TGTGCCAGCAGCAAAGCCGCCGGGGGTTGGAGGGATGAG. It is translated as CASSKAAGGWRDE. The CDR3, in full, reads CASSKAAGGWRDEQFF.

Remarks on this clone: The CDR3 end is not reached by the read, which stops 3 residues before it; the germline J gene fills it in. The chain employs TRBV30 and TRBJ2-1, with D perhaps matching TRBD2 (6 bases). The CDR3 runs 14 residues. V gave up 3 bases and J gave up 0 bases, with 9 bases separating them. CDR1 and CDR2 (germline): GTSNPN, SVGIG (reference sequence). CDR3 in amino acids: CAWSRGVSYNEQFF. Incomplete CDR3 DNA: TGTGCCTGGAGCCGCGGGGTCTCCTACAATGAG.

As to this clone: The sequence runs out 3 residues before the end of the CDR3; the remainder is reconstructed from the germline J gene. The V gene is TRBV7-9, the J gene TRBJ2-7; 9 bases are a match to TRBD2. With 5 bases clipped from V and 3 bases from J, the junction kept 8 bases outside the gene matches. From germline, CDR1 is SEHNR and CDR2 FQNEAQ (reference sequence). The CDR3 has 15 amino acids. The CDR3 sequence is CASSPQSSGNYEQYF. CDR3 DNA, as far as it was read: TGTGCCAGCAGCCCACAGTCTAGCGGGAACTACGAG. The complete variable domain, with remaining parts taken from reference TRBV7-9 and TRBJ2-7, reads DTGVSQNPRHKITKRGQNVTFRCDPISEHNRLYWYRQTLGQGPEFLTYFQNEAQLEKSRLLSDRFSAERPKGSFSTLEIQRTEQGDSAMYLCASSPQSSGNYEQYFGPGTRLTVT.

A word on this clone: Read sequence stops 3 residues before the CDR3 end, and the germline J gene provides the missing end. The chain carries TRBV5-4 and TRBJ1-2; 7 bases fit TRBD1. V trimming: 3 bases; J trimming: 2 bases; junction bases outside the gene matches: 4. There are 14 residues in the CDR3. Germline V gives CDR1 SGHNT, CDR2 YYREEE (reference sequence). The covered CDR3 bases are TGTGCCAGCAGCTCAGGGGGGTCCAACTATGGC. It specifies CASSSGGSNYG. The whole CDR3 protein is CASSSGGSNYGYTF.

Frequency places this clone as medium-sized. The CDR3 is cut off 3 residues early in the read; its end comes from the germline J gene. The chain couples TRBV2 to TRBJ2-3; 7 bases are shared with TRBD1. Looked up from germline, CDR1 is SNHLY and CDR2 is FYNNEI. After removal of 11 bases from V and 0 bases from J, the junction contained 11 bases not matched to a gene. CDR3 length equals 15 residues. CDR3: CARQGGSISTDTQYF. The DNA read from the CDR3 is TGTGCCCGGCAAGGGGGCTCGATTAGCACAGATACG.

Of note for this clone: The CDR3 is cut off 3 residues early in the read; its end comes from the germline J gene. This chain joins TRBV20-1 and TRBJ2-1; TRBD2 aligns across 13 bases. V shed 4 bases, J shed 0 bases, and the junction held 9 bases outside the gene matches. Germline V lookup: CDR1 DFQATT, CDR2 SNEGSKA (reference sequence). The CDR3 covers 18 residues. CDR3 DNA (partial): TGCAGTGCTACCACCGGGACTAGCGGGGCCCTCTCCTACAATGAG. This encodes CSATTGTSGALSYNE. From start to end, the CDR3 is CSATTGTSGALSYNEQFF.

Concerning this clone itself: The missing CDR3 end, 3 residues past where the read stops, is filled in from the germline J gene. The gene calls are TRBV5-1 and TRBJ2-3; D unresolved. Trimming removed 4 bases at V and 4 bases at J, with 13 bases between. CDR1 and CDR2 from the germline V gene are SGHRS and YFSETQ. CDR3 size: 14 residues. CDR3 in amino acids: CASSPGLTSDTQYF. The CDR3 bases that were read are TGCGCCAGCAGCCCGGGTTTGACGTCAGATACG.

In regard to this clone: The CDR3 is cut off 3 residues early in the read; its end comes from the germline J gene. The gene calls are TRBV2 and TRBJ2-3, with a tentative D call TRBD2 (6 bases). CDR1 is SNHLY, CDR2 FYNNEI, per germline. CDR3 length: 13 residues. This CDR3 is CASSWDSQETQYF. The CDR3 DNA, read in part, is TGTGCCAGCAGTTGGGACTCACAAGAGACG.

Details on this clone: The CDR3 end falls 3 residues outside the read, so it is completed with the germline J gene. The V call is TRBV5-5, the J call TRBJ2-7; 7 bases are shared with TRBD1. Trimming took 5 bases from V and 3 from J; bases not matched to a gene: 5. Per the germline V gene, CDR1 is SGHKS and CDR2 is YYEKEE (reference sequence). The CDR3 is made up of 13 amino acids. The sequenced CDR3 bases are TGTGCCAGCAGGGAGGACAGGAGCTACGAG. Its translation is CASREDRSYE. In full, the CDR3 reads CASREDRSYEQYF.

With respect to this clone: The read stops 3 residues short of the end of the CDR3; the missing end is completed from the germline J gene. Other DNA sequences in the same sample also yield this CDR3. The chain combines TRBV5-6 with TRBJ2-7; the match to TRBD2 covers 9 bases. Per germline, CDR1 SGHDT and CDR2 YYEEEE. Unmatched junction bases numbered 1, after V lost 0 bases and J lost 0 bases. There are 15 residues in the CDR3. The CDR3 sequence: CASSLASGTSYEQYF. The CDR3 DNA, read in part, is TGTGCCAGCAGCTTGGCTAGCGGGACCTCCTACGAG. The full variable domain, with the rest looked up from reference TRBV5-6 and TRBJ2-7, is DAGVTQSPTHLIKTRGQQVTLRCSPKSGHDTVSWYQQALGQGPQFIFQYYEEEERQRGNFPDRFSGHQFPNYSSELNVNALLLGDSALYLCASSLASGTSYEQYFGPGTRLTVT.

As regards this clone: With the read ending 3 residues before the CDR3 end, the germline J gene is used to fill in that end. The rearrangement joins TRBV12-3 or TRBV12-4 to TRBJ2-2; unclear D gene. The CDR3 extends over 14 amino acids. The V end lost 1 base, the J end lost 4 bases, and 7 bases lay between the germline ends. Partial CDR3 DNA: TGTGCCAGCAGTTTAGTTAGGGTCACCGGGGAG. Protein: CASSLVRVTGE. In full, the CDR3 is CASSLVRVTGELFF.

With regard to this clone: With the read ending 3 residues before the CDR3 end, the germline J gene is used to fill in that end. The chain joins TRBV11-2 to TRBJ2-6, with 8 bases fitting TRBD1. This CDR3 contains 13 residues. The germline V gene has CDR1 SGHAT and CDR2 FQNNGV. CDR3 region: CASSSLQGVVLTF. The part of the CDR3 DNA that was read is TGTGCCAGCAGCTCCCTACAGGGGGTGGTC.

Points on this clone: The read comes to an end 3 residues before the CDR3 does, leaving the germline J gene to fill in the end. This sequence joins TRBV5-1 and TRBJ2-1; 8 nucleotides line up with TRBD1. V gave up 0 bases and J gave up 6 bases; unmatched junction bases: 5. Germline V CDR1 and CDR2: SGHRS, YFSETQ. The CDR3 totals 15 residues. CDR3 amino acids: CASSLGQGAGNEQFF. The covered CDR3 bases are TGCGCCAGCAGCTTGGGTCAGGGGGCGGGCAATGAG.

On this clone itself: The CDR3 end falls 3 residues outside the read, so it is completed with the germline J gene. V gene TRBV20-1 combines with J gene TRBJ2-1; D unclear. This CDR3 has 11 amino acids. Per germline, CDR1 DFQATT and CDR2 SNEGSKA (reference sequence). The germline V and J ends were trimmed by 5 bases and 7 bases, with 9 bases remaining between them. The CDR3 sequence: CSAQAWNEQFF. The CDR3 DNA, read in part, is TGCAGTGCTCAGGCGTGGAATGAG.

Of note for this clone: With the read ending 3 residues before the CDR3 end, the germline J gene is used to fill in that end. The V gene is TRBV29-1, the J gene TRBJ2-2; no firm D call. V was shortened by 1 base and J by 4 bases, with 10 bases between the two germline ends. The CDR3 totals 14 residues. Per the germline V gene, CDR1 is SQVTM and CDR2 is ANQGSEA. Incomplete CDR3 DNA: TGCAGCGTTGAAGTCGGGTTACGCACCGGGGAG. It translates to CSVEVGLRTGE. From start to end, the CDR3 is CSVEVGLRTGELFF.

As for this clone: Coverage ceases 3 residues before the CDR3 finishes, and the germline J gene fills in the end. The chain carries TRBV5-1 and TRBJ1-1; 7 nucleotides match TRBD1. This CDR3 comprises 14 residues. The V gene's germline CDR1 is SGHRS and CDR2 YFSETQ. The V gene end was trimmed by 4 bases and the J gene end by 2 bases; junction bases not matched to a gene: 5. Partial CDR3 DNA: TGCGCCAGCAGCCCGCAGGGGGATAACACTGAA. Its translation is CASSPQGDNTE. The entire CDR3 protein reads CASSPQGDNTEAFF.

Incomplete CDR3 DNA: TGCGCCAGCAGCTTGGGAGCGGCAGATACG. Its protein product is CASSLGAADT. From start to end, the CDR3 is CASSLGAADTQYF. The J gene is TRBJ2-3, the V gene TRBV5-1; D possibly corresponds to TRBD2 (5 bases). The CDR3 is cut off 3 residues early in the read; its end comes from the germline J gene. This CDR3 has 13 residues. Trimming cost V 0 bases and J 4 bases, with 6 bases left between them. Germline-derived CDR1 and CDR2 are SGHRS and YFSETQ. The full variable domain, with the rest looked up from reference TRBV5-1 and TRBJ2-3, is KAGVTQTPRYLIKTRGQQVTLSCSPISGHRSVSWYQQTPGQGLQFLFEYFSETQRNKGNFPGRFSGRQFSNSRSEMNVSTLELGDSALYLCASSLGAADTQYFGPGTRLTVL.

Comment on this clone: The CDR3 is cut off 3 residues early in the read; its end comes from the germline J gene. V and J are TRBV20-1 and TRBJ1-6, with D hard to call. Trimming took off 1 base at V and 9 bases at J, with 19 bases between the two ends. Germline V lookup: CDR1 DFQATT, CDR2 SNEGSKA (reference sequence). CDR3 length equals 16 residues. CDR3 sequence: CSARATLGDPGSPLHF. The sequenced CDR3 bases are TGCAGTGCTAGAGCGACCCTAGGTGACCCGGGTTCACCC.

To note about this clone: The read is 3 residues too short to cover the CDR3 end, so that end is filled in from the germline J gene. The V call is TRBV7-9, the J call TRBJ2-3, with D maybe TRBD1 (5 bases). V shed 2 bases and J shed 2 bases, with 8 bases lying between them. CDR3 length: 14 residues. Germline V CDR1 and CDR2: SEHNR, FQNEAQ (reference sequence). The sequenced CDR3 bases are TGTGCCAGCAGCTTATCAGGGATCACAGATACG. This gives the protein CASSLSGITDT. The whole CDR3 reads CASSLSGITDTQYF.

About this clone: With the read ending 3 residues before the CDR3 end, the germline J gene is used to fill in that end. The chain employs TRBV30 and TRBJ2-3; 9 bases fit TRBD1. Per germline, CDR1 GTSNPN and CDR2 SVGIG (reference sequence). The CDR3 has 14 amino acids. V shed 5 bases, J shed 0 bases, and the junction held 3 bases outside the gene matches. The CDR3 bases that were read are TGTGCCTGGGAGGGACAGGGAAGCACAGATACG. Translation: CAWEGQGSTDT. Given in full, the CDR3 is CAWEGQGSTDTQYF.

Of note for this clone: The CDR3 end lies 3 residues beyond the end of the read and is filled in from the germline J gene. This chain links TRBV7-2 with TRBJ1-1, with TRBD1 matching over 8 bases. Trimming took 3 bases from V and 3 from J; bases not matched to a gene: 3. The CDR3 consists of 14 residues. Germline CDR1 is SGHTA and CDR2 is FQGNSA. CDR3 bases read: TGTGCCAGCAGCTTGACAGGGGCGGACACTGAA. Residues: CASSLTGADTE. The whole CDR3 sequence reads CASSLTGADTEAFF.

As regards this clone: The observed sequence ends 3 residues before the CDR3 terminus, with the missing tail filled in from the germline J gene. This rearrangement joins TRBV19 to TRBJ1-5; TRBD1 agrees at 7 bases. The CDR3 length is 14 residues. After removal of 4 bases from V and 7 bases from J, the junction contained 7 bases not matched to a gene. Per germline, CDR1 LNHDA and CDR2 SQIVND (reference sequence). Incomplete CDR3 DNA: TGTGCCAGTAGTAAAGGACAGGAGGGACAGCCC. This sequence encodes CASSKGQEGQP. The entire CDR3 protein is CASSKGQEGQPQHF.

CDR3 bases read: TGTGCCAGCAGGGCTTTAGCGGGACTCCAAGAGACC. The encoded protein is CASRALAGLQET. The complete CDR3 protein is CASRALAGLQETYTF. The genes are TRBV2 and TRBJ1-2; possible D gene TRBD1, 5 bases. The CDR3 end falls 3 residues outside the read, so it is completed with the germline J gene. The CDR3 is 15 residues long. Germline lookup yields CDR1 SNHLY and CDR2 FYNNEI.

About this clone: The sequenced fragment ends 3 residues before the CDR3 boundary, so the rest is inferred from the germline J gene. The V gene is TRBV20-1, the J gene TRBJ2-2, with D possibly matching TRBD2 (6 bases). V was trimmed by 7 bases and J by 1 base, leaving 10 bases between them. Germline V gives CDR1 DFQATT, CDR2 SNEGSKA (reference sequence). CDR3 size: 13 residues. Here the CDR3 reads CSVAGRNTGELFF. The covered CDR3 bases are TGCAGTGTGGCGGGGCGGAACACCGGGGAG.

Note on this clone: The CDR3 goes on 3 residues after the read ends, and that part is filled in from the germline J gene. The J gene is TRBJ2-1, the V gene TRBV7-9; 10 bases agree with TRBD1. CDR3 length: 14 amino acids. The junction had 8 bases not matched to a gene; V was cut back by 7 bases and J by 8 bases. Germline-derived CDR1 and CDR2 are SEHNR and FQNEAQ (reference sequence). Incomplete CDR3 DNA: TGTGCCAGCACCAGGACAGGGGGGACCCATGAG. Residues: CASTRTGGTHE. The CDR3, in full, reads CASTRTGGTHEQFF.